A selection of T cell receptor beta chains follows, all from one sample in a study of T cells in Graves' hyperthyroidism and ophthalmopathy. TCRdb analysed the multiplex PCR reads with MiXCR anew, one entry per CDR3 protein. The sample holds 450,000 to 600,000 distinct CDR3 sequences; about 14% are singletons and the top ten take about 15%. The sample was blood. The receptors originated from a woman in her 40s with Graves' hyperthyroidism. Each CDR3 is given with its conserved first and last residue. Fields, in order: V gene, D gene, J gene, clone size, CDR3 protein, CDR3 DNA. A D gene is named only where the DNA matches it firmly. Clone size appears in some rows only: once, few, many, or a class for an expanded clone.

V gene: TRBV11-2; D gene: TRBD2; J gene: TRBJ2-1; clone size: many; CDR3 protein: CASSLTGLAYNEQFF; CDR3 DNA: TGTGCCAGCAGCTTAACGGGACTAGCCTACAATGAGCAGTTCTTC
V gene: TRBV12-3/TRBV12-4; D gene: -; J gene: TRBJ2-3; clone size: -; CDR3 protein: CASSTRTLKADTQYF; CDR3 DNA: TGTGCCAGCAGTACCAGGACCCTAAAGGCAGATACGCAGTATTTT
V gene: TRBV28; D gene: -; J gene: TRBJ1-2; clone size: many; CDR3 protein: CASSLPAGPYGYTF; CDR3 DNA: TGTGCCAGCAGTTTACCTGCAGGGCCCTATGGCTACACCTTC
V gene: TRBV12-3/TRBV12-4; D gene: TRBD2; J gene: TRBJ2-3; clone size: -; CDR3 protein: CASSLITSGRVDTQYF; CDR3 DNA: TGTGCCAGCAGTTTAATCACTAGCGGGAGGGTAGATACGCAGTATTTT
V gene: TRBV27; D gene: -; J gene: TRBJ1-1; clone size: many; CDR3 protein: CASSLSVLGLGAFF; CDR3 DNA: TGTGCCAGCAGTTTATCGGTCCTGGGGCTAGGAGCTTTCTTT
V gene: TRBV28; D gene: TRBD1; J gene: TRBJ1-1; clone size: many; CDR3 protein: CASRPGGLDTEAFF; CDR3 DNA: TGTGCCAGCAGACCAGGGGGGCTGGACACTGAAGCTTTCTTT
V gene: TRBV5-1; D gene: -; J gene: TRBJ2-7; clone size: many; CDR3 protein: CASRENSAGFYEQYF; CDR3 DNA: TGCGCCAGCAGGGAGAACTCTGCCGGCTTCTACGAGCAGTACTTC
V gene: TRBV30; D gene: TRBD1; J gene: TRBJ1-2; clone size: many; CDR3 protein: CAWRPPGQDYGYTF; CDR3 DNA: TGTGCCTGGAGACCACCGGGACAGGACTATGGCTACACCTTC
V gene: TRBV18; D gene: -; J gene: TRBJ1-2; clone size: -; CDR3 protein: CASSGILGTATQDGYTF; CDR3 DNA: TGTGCCAGCTCAGGAATTCTTGGGACTGCGACTCAAGATGGCTACACCTTC
V gene: TRBV9; D gene: TRBD2; J gene: TRBJ2-3; clone size: many; CDR3 protein: CASSGGLDPDTQYF; CDR3 DNA: TGTGCCAGCAGCGGGGGACTAGACCCAGATACGCAGTATTTT
V gene: TRBV11-2; D gene: -; J gene: TRBJ1-1; clone size: many; CDR3 protein: CASSLEGWDTEAFF; CDR3 DNA: TGTGCCAGCAGCTTAGAGGGTTGGGACACTGAAGCTTTCTTT
V gene: TRBV18; D gene: -; J gene: TRBJ2-2; clone size: few; CDR3 protein: CASSPPRTANTGELFF; CDR3 DNA: TGTGCCAGCTCACCACCGAGGACAGCGAACACCGGGGAGCTGTTTTTT
V gene: TRBV7-2; D gene: -; J gene: TRBJ1-1; clone size: many; CDR3 protein: CASSVLRDTEAFF; CDR3 DNA: TGTGCCAGCAGCGTGCTACGGGACACTGAAGCTTTCTTT
V gene: TRBV24-1; D gene: -; J gene: TRBJ2-3; clone size: few; CDR3 protein: CATSDQRRVPDTQYF; CDR3 DNA: TGTGCCACCAGTGATCAACGAAGGGTCCCAGATACGCAGTATTTT
V gene: TRBV6-1; D gene: -; J gene: TRBJ1-1; clone size: many; CDR3 protein: CASSEGARMNTEAFF; CDR3 DNA: TGTGCCAGCAGTGAAGGGGCAAGGATGAACACTGAAGCTTTCTTT
V gene: TRBV14; D gene: -; J gene: TRBJ2-1; clone size: few; CDR3 protein: CASTEENYNEQFF; CDR3 DNA: TGTGCCAGCACGGAAGAAAACTACAATGAGCAGTTCTTC
V gene: TRBV2; D gene: -; J gene: TRBJ1-2; clone size: many; CDR3 protein: CASSVGAVNYGYTF; CDR3 DNA: TGTGCCAGCAGTGTGGGGGCCGTTAACTATGGCTACACCTTC
V gene: TRBV7-2; D gene: TRBD2; J gene: TRBJ2-7; clone size: -; CDR3 protein: CASSPAPLVVGAGGGEQYF; CDR3 DNA: TGTGCCAGCAGCCCCGCCCCCCTGGTCGTCGGGGCGGGAGGAGGCGAGCAGTACTTC
V gene: TRBV6-1; D gene: -; J gene: TRBJ2-7; clone size: many; CDR3 protein: CASSEQGAAGYEQYF; CDR3 DNA: TGTGCCAGCAGTGAACAAGGGGCGGCCGGGTACGAGCAGTACTTC
V gene: TRBV20-1; D gene: -; J gene: TRBJ2-4; clone size: many; CDR3 protein: CSARDDTLAKNIQYF; CDR3 DNA: TGCAGTGCTAGAGATGACACTCTTGCCAAAAACATTCAGTACTTC
V gene: TRBV27; D gene: -; J gene: TRBJ1-1; clone size: many; CDR3 protein: CASSLAFF; CDR3 DNA: TGTGCCAGCAGTTTGGCTTTCTTT
V gene: TRBV27; D gene: -; J gene: TRBJ2-7; clone size: many; CDR3 protein: CASSLRAGSSYEQYF; CDR3 DNA: TGTGCCAGCAGTTTAAGGGCCGGGTCCTCCTACGAGCAGTACTTC
V gene: TRBV10-1; D gene: TRBD2; J gene: TRBJ2-7; clone size: few; CDR3 protein: CASSPLAAPYEQYF; CDR3 DNA: TGCGCCAGCAGTCCTCTAGCGGCTCCCTACGAGCAGTACTTC
V gene: TRBV30; D gene: -; J gene: TRBJ2-7; clone size: many; CDR3 protein: CAWNSGRYEQYF; CDR3 DNA: TGTGCCTGGAATTCGGGCCGCTACGAGCAGTACTTC
V gene: TRBV5-1; D gene: TRBD2; J gene: TRBJ2-7; clone size: many; CDR3 protein: CASSLAGLAGMEQYF; CDR3 DNA: TGCGCCAGCAGCTTGGCAGGACTAGCGGGGATGGAGCAGTACTTC
V gene: TRBV20-1; D gene: TRBD2; J gene: TRBJ2-1; clone size: many; CDR3 protein: CSAEAGGILNEQFF; CDR3 DNA: TGCAGTGCCGAAGCGGGAGGTATCCTCAATGAGCAGTTCTTC
V gene: TRBV3-1; D gene: TRBD2; J gene: TRBJ2-3; clone size: -; CDR3 protein: CAGSQGSGRTADTQYF; CDR3 DNA: TGTGCCGGCAGCCAAGGTAGCGGGAGGACCGCAGATACGCAGTATTTT
V gene: TRBV3-1; D gene: -; J gene: TRBJ2-3; clone size: -; CDR3 protein: CASSEEVGPDTQYF; CDR3 DNA: TGTGCCAGCAGTGAAGAAGTGGGCCCAGATACGCAGTATTTT
V gene: TRBV18; D gene: -; J gene: TRBJ1-4; clone size: -; CDR3 protein: CASSPSHRDDERLFF; CDR3 DNA: TGTGCCAGCTCACCATCTCATCGGGACGATGAAAGACTGTTTTTT
V gene: TRBV30; D gene: TRBD1; J gene: TRBJ2-5; clone size: many; CDR3 protein: CAWSVLGGFLIETQYF; CDR3 DNA: TGTGCCTGGAGTGTACTAGGGGGCTTTCTTATCGAGACCCAGTACTTC
V gene: TRBV6-1; D gene: -; J gene: TRBJ2-1; clone size: few; CDR3 protein: CASSQHPLERGSYNEQFF; CDR3 DNA: TGTGCCAGCAGTCAACACCCCCTAGAGAGAGGCTCCTACAATGAGCAGTTCTTC
V gene: TRBV28; D gene: TRBD1; J gene: TRBJ1-1; clone size: few; CDR3 protein: CAIRGGTGNTEAFF; CDR3 DNA: TGTGCCATACGGGGGGGGACAGGGAACACTGAAGCTTTCTTT
V gene: TRBV5-1; D gene: -; J gene: TRBJ2-5; clone size: -; CDR3 protein: CASTTGRVSETQYF; CDR3 DNA: TGCGCCAGCACCACGGGCAGGGTTTCAGAGACCCAGTACTTC
V gene: TRBV3-1; D gene: -; J gene: TRBJ2-5; clone size: many; CDR3 protein: CASSQDLLRVQETQYF; CDR3 DNA: TGTGCCAGCAGCCAAGATCTCCTCAGGGTTCAAGAGACCCAGTACTTC
V gene: TRBV9; D gene: -; J gene: TRBJ2-3; clone size: few; CDR3 protein: CASSVGGGLERTDTQYF; CDR3 DNA: TGTGCCAGCAGCGTAGGGGGAGGTCTCGAACGCACAGATACGCAGTATTTT
V gene: TRBV7-2; D gene: -; J gene: TRBJ2-7; clone size: many; CDR3 protein: CASSSQPGGYEQYF; CDR3 DNA: TGTGCCAGCAGCTCACAACCCGGGGGCTACGAGCAGTACTTC
V gene: TRBV28; D gene: -; J gene: TRBJ2-7; clone size: many; CDR3 protein: CASSFRVASSSYEQYF; CDR3 DNA: TGTGCCAGCAGTTTTAGAGTCGCTAGCAGCTCCTACGAGCAGTACTTC
V gene: TRBV10-3; D gene: -; J gene: TRBJ1-2; clone size: many; CDR3 protein: CAISEGQNYGYTF; CDR3 DNA: TGTGCCATCAGTGAAGGGCAGAACTATGGCTACACCTTC
V gene: TRBV7-9; D gene: -; J gene: TRBJ1-3; clone size: few; CDR3 protein: CASSLGLYSSSGNTIYF; CDR3 DNA: TGTGCCAGCAGCTTAGGGCTCTACTCCAGCTCTGGAAACACCATATATTTT
V gene: TRBV20-1; D gene: TRBD2; J gene: TRBJ2-2; clone size: -; CDR3 protein: CSARGTTSGRSIGELFF; CDR3 DNA: TGCAGTGCTAGAGGAACTACTAGCGGGAGGTCAATCGGGGAGCTGTTTTTT
V gene: TRBV7-3; D gene: -; J gene: TRBJ1-2; clone size: many; CDR3 protein: CASSEDGTNYGYTF; CDR3 DNA: TGTGCCAGCAGCGAAGACGGGACGAACTATGGCTACACCTTC
V gene: TRBV7-9; D gene: TRBD1; J gene: TRBJ2-7; clone size: few; CDR3 protein: CASTSTGWEQYF; CDR3 DNA: TGTGCCAGCACCTCGACAGGGTGGGAGCAGTACTTC
V gene: TRBV18; D gene: -; J gene: TRBJ1-5; clone size: many; CDR3 protein: CASSPGPNQPQHF; CDR3 DNA: TGTGCCAGCTCACCAGGTCCGAATCAGCCCCAGCATTTT
V gene: TRBV28; D gene: -; J gene: TRBJ1-2; clone size: many; CDR3 protein: CASSFEGSGYTF; CDR3 DNA: TGTGCCAGCAGTTTCGAGGGCAGTGGCTACACCTTC